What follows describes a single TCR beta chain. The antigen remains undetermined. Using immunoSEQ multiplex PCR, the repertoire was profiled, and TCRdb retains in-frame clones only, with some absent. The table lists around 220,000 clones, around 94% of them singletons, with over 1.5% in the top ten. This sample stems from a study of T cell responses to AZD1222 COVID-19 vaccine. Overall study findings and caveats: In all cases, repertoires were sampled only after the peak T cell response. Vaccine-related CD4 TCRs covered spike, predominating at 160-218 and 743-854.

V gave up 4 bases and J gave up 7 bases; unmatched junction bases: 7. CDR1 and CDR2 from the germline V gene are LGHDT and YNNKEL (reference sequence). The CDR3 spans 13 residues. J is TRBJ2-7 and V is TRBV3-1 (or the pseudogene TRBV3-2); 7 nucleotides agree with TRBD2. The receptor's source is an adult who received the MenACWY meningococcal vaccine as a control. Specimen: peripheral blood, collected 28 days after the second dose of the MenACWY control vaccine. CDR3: CASSPSGGREQYF. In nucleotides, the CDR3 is TGTGCCAGCAGCCCCTCCGGCGGGAGAGAGCAGTACTTC.